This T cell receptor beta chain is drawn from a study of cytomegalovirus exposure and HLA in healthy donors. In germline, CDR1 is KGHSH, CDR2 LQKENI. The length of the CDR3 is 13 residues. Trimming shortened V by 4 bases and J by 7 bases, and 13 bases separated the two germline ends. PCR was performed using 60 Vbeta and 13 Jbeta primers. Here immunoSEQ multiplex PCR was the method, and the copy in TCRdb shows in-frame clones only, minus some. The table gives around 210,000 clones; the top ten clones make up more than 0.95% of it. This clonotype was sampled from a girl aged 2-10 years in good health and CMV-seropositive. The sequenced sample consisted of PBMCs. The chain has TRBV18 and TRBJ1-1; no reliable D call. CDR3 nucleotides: TGTGCCAGCTCACTACCGGGAGCCCGTGAAGCTTTCTTT. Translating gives CASSLPGAREAFF.